What follows are 6 T cell receptor beta chains derived from one specimen sequenced in a study of cytomegalovirus exposure and HLA in healthy donors. With 60 Vbeta and 13 Jbeta primers, the PCR was carried out. Clones were read by immunoSEQ multiplex PCR, and TCRdb kept only the in-frame ones, dropping some. The table includes around 230,000 clones, 82% detected once. Sequencing was done on a sample of PBMCs. All receptors come from a man aged 35-49 years in good health and CMV-seropositive.

This clone was detected a few times. This rearrangement joins TRBV4-2 to TRBJ2-1; D is uncertain. Trimming took 0 bases from V and 9 from J, leaving 6 bases between them. The CDR3 has 12 residues. In germline, CDR1 is LGHNA, CDR2 YNFKEQ. For the CDR3, the DNA is TGTGCCAGCAGCCAAGATTCAGGTGAGCAGTTCTTC. As protein: CASSQDSGEQFF.

About this clone: The same CDR3 is also encoded by other DNA sequences in this sample. The rearrangement links TRBV18 to TRBJ1-2; a possible D gene is TRBD1 (5 bases). The CDR3 sequence is 13 residues long. Trimming took 2 bases from V and 2 from J, leaving 6 bases between them. Germline assignment: CDR1 KGHSH and CDR2 LQKENI. The CDR3 region is CASSPDRNYGYTF. CDR3 nucleotide sequence: TGTGCCAGCTCACCAGACAGAAACTATGGCTACACCTTC.

The chain uses TRBV7-9 and TRBJ2-7; D might be TRBD2 (5 bases). The V end was cut by 1 base, the J end by 5 bases, with 12 bases between. CDR3 size: 14 residues. Germline CDR1 and CDR2: SEHNR and FQNEAQ (reference sequence). The CDR3 region has the DNA TGTGCCAGCAGCTTAGAAGTGGGAGCGGACGAGCAGTACGTC. Translation: CASSLEVGADEQYV.

J is TRBJ1-5 and V is TRBV5-1, with D possibly matching TRBD1 (6 bases). This CDR3 contains 14 residues. Germline CDR1 and CDR2: SGHRS and YFSETQ. Trimming left V 3 bases short and J 4 bases short, with 11 bases between. In DNA, the CDR3 is TGCGCCAGCAGCTCCGGGACAAGTAATCAGCCCCAGCATTTT. Its translation: CASSSGTSNQPQHF.

This sequence joins TRBV14 and TRBJ2-7; 11 nucleotides align to TRBD2. Looked up from germline, CDR1 is SGHDN and CDR2 is FVKESK. The CDR3 sequence is 16 residues long. Trimming removed 4 bases from V and 3 bases from J; junction bases left unmatched: 8. The CDR3 loop is CASSLGLAGAIYEQYF. The DNA of the CDR3 is TGTGCCAGCAGCCTCGGACTAGCGGGTGCCATCTACGAGCAGTACTTC.

This chain uses TRBV5-1 with TRBJ2-2; 12 bases fit TRBD2. V trimming: 0 bases; J trimming: 5 bases; junction bases outside the gene matches: 8. The length of the CDR3 is 18 residues. Germline V CDR1 and CDR2: SGHRS, YFSETQ. CDR3 nucleotides: TGCGCCAGCAGCTTGGTCCGACTAGCGGGAGATGGTACCGGGGAGCTGTTTTTT. Translation gives CASSLVRLAGDGTGELFF.